This T cell receptor (beta chain) was retrieved from a study of cytotoxic CD8 clonotypes in ibrutinib-treated CLL. Study-wide points: Public clonotypes showed up rarely, and on treatment they shrank or held steady. Patients showed higher baseline clonality than age-matched healthy donors, and it tracked circulating CD8+ T-cell counts.

Germline V gene lookup returns CDR1 SNHLY and CDR2 FYNNEI. The V end lost 5 bases, the J end lost 11 bases, and 18 bases lay between the germline ends. The CDR3 consists of 13 residues. Concerning this clone: Its cognate antigen is unknown.

Produced via immunoSEQ multiplex PCR; TCRdb's table is partial and in-frame only. The sample holds roughly 100,000 clones, around four fifths seen once. The sequence came from a human donor with chronic lymphocytic leukemia. The sequencing used PBMCs, collected after 12 months of ibrutinib treatment. This chain uses TRBV2 with TRBJ2-5; perhaps D is TRBD1 or TRBD2 (6 bases each). CDR3 loop: CASSRVPRGVQYF. DNA of the CDR3: TGTGCCAGCAGTAGAGTCCCGAGGGGGGTACAGTACTTC.